This passage covers 14 T cell receptor beta chains from one sample sequenced in a study of pediatric ulcerative colitis. TCRdb's copy holds only in-frame clones and misses some; the assay was immunoSEQ multiplex PCR. The sample lists 32,000 or so clones, roughly 86% occurring once. Sequencing was performed on blood. Receptors originate from a boy younger than 18 with severe ulcerative colitis.

The V and J genes are TRBV6-1 and TRBJ2-1; 7 nucleotides agree with TRBD1. The CDR3 runs 15 residues. Looked up from germline, CDR1 is MNHNS and CDR2 is SASEGT. With 3 bases clipped from V and 4 bases from J, the junction kept 6 bases outside the gene matches. CDR3 nucleotide sequence: TGTGCCAGCAGTGAGTACAGGGGCCGGTACAATGAGCAGTTCTTC. Its protein product is CASSEYRGRYNEQFF.

This chain links TRBV18 with TRBJ1-5; D not resolved. V gave up 2 bases and J gave up 5 bases, with 10 bases separating them. Germline assignment: CDR1 KGHSH and CDR2 LQKENI. The CDR3 length is 14 residues. The CDR3 spells CASSPGMRDQPQHF. The CDR3 DNA sequence: TGTGCCAGCTCACCAGGAATGAGGGATCAGCCCCAGCATTTT.

The V call is TRBV2, the J call TRBJ2-1; D ambiguous. V was shortened by 4 bases and J by 6 bases, with 13 bases between the two germline ends. The CDR3 runs 14 residues. Germline assignment: CDR1 SNHLY and CDR2 FYNNEI. This CDR3 is CASSVLGRVNEQFF. The CDR3, as DNA: TGTGCCAGCAGTGTCCTAGGACGTGTCAATGAGCAGTTCTTC.

The gene calls are TRBV9 and TRBJ1-6, with unresolved D. Germline V CDR1 and CDR2: SGDLS, YYNGEE. Trimming shortened V by 3 bases and J by 0 bases, and 7 bases separated the two germline ends. The length of the CDR3 is 15 residues. The CDR3 DNA follows: TGTGCCAGCAGCGGACCGAGCTCCTATAATTCACCCCTCCACTTT. It yields the protein CASSGPSSYNSPLHF.

V is TRBV7-9 and J is TRBJ1-1, with 7 nucleotides matching TRBD1. J gave up 1 base and V 5 bases, and 7 bases lay outside the gene matches. This CDR3 has 15 amino acids. Per germline, CDR1 SEHNR and CDR2 FQNEAQ (reference sequence). CDR3 sequence (DNA): TGTGCCAGCAGCCACCGACAGGGAGCGAACACTGAAGCTTTCTTT. Translating it yields CASSHRQGANTEAFF.

The V call is TRBV18, the J call TRBJ2-5; D tentatively reads TRBD1 or TRBD2 (5 bases each). Per germline, CDR1 KGHSH and CDR2 LQKENI. V lost 1 base, J lost 3 bases, and 12 bases lay in between. The CDR3 contains 15 residues. CDR3 nucleotide sequence: TGTGCCAGCTCACCACGGGATATGGGGGAAGAGACCCAGTACTTC. Its translation: CASSPRDMGEETQYF.

The chain joins TRBV4-1 to TRBJ1-2; possible D gene TRBD1, 5 bases. The CDR3 is 15 residues long. The V gene's germline CDR1 is MGHRA and CDR2 YSYEKL. The ends were cut back, 3 bases at V and 3 bases at J, with 14 bases in the middle. As DNA, the CDR3 is TGCGCCAGCAGCCATCCGGTGGGGGAAGACTATGGCTACACCTTC. It is translated as CASSHPVGEDYGYTF.

The rearrangement links TRBV9 to TRBJ2-2; 8 nucleotides match TRBD1. Losses at the gene ends were 0 bases for V and 3 bases for J; bases not matched to a gene: 4. The CDR3 covers 16 residues. Germline V CDR1 and CDR2: SGDLS, YYNGEE. CDR3 sequence (DNA): TGTGCCAGCAGCGTAGAGACAGGGGCTGACACCGGGGAGCTGTTTTTT. Translated: CASSVETGADTGELFF.

This clone was detected a few times. The chain links TRBV7-9 to TRBJ2-7; the D gene could be TRBD1 or TRBD2 (5 bases each). The CDR3 has 15 residues. Germline CDR1 reads SEHNR; CDR2 reads FQNEAQ (reference sequence). V shed 3 bases and J shed 0 bases, with 12 bases lying between them. CDR3 in amino acids: CASSFWGWSSYEQYF. CDR3 nucleotide sequence: TGTGCCAGCAGCTTCTGGGGGTGGAGCTCCTACGAGCAGTACTTC.

This rearrangement joins TRBV7-2 to TRBJ2-5, with TRBD2 matching 9 bases. CDR1 and CDR2 (germline): SGHTA, FQGNSA. This CDR3 has 15 amino acids. J was trimmed by 5 bases and V by 5 bases; bases with no gene match: 9. This chain's CDR3 is CASSPSGGQGETQYF. The CDR3 DNA follows: TGTGCCAGCAGCCCCAGCGGGGGGCAAGGGGAGACCCAGTACTTC.

The V gene is TRBV4-1, the J gene TRBJ2-7, with D perhaps TRBD1 (6 bases). The germline gives CDR1 MGHRA, CDR2 YSYEKL. This CDR3 is built from 14 residues. Trimming removed 5 bases at V and 2 bases at J, with 13 bases between. The CDR3: CASSWDTMAYEQYF. In DNA form, the CDR3 reads TGCGCCAGCAGCTGGGACACCATGGCCTACGAGCAGTACTTC.

This clone was seen just once. The V gene is TRBV7-2, the J gene TRBJ2-5; TRBD1 or TRBD2 may be the D gene (6 bases each). V lost 4 bases to trimming and J lost 5 bases, with 17 bases between them. Germline V CDR1 and CDR2: SGHTA, FQGNSA. The CDR3 is 15 amino acids. The CDR3 nucleotides read TGTGCCAGCAGCTCGGGGGCTTCGTATAGGGAGACCCAGTACTTC. It is translated as CASSSGASYRETQYF.

The genes are TRBV14 and TRBJ1-1; D gene ambiguous. The CDR3 runs to 14 residues. Germline V lookup: CDR1 SGHDN, CDR2 FVKESK. Trimming cost V 3 bases and J 7 bases, with 15 bases left between them. The CDR3 bases are TGTGCCAGCAGCCAGTTGGATCTTAGGTATGAAGCTTTCTTT. Translated, it gives CASSQLDLRYEAFF.

The DNA for the CDR3 is TGTGCCAGCAGTCTAGCGGGGGATAACAATGAGCAGTTCTTC. Protein: CASSLAGDNNEQFF. The chain recombines TRBV11-3 with TRBJ2-1; the match to TRBD2 covers 10 bases. The junction had 4 bases not matched to a gene; V was cut back by 6 bases and J by 5 bases. Germline V CDR1 and CDR2: SGHNT, YENEEA. The CDR3 length is 14 residues.